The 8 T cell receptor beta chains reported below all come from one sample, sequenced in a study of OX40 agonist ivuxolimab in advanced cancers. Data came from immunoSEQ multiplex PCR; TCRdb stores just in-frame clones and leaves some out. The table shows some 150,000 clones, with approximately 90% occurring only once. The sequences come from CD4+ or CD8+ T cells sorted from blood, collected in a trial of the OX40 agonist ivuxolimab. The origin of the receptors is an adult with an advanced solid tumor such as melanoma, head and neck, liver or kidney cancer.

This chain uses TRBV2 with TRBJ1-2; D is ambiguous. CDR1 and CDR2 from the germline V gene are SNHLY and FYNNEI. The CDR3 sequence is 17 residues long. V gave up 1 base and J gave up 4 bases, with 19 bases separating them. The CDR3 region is CASSEGFVGFPSYGYTF. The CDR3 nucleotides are TGTGCCAGCAGTGAAGGGTTTGTCGGGTTTCCTAGCTATGGCTACACCTTC.

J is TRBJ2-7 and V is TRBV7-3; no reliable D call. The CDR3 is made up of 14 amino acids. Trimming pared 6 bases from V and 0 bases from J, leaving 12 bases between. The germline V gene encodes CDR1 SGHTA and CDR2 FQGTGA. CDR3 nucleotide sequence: TGTGCCAGCAGACGTCTGTGGAGCTCCTACGAGCAGTACTTC. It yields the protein CASRRLWSSYEQYF.

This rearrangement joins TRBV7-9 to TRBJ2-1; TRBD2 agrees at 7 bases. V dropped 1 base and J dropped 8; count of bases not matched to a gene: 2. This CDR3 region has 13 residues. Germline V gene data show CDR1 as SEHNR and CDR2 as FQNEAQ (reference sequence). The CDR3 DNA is TGTGCCAGCAGCTTAGGGCTAGCGGATGAGCAGTTCTTC. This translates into CASSLGLADEQFF.

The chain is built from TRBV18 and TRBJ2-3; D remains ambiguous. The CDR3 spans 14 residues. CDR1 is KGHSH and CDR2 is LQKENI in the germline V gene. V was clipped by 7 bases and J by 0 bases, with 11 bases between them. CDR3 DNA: TGTGCCAGCTTGGGAAGGGCTAGCACAGATACGCAGTATTTT. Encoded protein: CASLGRASTDTQYF. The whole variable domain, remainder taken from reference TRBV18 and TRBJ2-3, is NAGVMQNPRHLVRRRGQEARLRCSPMKGHSHVYWYRQLPEEGLKFMVYLQKENIIDESGMPKERFSAEFPKEGPSILRIQQVVRGDSAAYFCASLGRASTDTQYFGPGTRLTVL.

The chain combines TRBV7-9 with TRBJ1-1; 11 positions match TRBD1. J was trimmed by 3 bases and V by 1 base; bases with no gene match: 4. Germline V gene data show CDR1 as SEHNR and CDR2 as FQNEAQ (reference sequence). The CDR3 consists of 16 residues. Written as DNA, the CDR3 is TGTGCCAGCAGCTTAGGATTGGGACAGGGGGACACTGAAGCTTTCTTT. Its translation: CASSLGLGQGDTEAFF. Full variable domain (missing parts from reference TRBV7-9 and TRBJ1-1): DTGVSQNPRHKITKRGQNVTFRCDPISEHNRLYWYRQTLGQGPEFLTYFQNEAQLEKSRLLSDRFSAERPKGSFSTLEIQRTEQGDSAMYLCASSLGLGQGDTEAFFGQGTRLTVV.

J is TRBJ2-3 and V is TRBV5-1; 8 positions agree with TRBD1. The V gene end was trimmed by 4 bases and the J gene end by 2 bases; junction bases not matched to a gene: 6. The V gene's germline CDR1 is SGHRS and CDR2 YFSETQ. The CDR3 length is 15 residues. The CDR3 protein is CASSLTGVITDTQYF. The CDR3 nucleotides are TGCGCCAGCAGCCTGACAGGGGTCATCACAGATACGCAGTATTTT.

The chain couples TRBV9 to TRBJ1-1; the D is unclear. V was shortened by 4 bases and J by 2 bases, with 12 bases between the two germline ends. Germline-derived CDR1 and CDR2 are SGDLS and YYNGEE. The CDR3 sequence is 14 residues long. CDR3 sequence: CASSPSDLNTEAFF. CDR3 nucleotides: TGTGCCAGCAGCCCCTCCGATCTTAACACTGAAGCTTTCTTT.

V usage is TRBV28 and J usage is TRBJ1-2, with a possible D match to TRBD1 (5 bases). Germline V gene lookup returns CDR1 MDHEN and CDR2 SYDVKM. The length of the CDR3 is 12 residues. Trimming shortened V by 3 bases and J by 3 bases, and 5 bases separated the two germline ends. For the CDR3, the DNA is TGTGCCAGCAGTTTGGGGCACTATGGCTACACCTTC. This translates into CASSLGHYGYTF.